These T cell receptor beta chains were read from a single sample in a study of cytomegalovirus exposure and HLA in healthy donors. Method: immunoSEQ multiplex PCR; TCRdb's copy keeps in-frame clones and lacks some. The sample holds more than 130,000 clones, over 70% seen once. Sequenced sample: PBMCs. The receptors were sampled from a middle-aged man in good health and CMV-seropositive. Both conserved end residues are trimmed from each CDR3.

ASSPSQAPSRTDTQY TRBV18
ASSLAGQDFYEQY TRBV27
ASSLSGQGIVHEQY TRBV19
ASSLDGTGKLYEQY TRBV5-1
ASGVPEKPGPQH TRBV2
SVTSSDRGLYNEQF TRBV29-1
ASSQDFEAKNIQY TRBV4-1
ASSRGGAGTEAF TRBV27
ASTKTGDSYEQY TRBV9
ASSLVRGGVLDTQY TRBV7-8
ASSLGDRART TRBV7-9
ASSHGQGWRAGELF TRBV5-6
ASSQWAENYGYT TRBV5-6
SARVGQLQH TRBV20-1
ASSENLRWRQGYNEQF TRBV6-1
ASSPGSYEQY TRBV18
ASSSHRQGRREQY TRBV13
ASSYGLAGGSEQF TRBV5-1
SVDGMGTGAYEQY TRBV29-1
ASSAGTVSGNTIY TRBV5-1
ASSLSGTGRTDTQY TRBV2
ASSGGRENTEAF TRBV6-5
ASSLDHGGAGETQY TRBV4-3
ASSLAGAGGYT TRBV7-9
ASSSWGGATEAF TRBV11-3
ASSILGSGTHNEQF TRBV19
ARETGAF TRBV6-5
ASTGGVGGYCGYT TRBV28
ASSLSGGGGGGYGYT TRBV4-2
ASSLAGTPGELF TRBV5-1
ASSAGISSNQPQH TRBV27
ASSPQGLGGETQY TRBV11-2
ASSYDRGAQY TRBV6-5
ASSEGVGAF TRBV18
ATSRGGGSSYEQY TRBV15
AISESGTEYEQY TRBV10-3
ASSDSSGRLGSPRRTSYEQY TRBV2
ASSATGLGGELF TRBV14
ASSQARTAWDQPQH TRBV4-2
TSSQDPRGGDPGTQY TRBV1
ASREDRVGNQPQH TRBV6-5
ASSPGGGSFYEQY TRBV18
ASSAEERNT TRBV2
ASSPGTGPLKD TRBV5-6
ASSLPQVEL TRBV28
ASSLTRDEQY TRBV7-9
ASSIDSSTLYGYT TRBV2
ASSPQGTGSLQPQH TRBV7-8
ASREGTNYGYT TRBV27
ASSYPKQGMGYGYT TRBV6-5
ASTLGAGEETQY TRBV9
ASSLVAGEQY TRBV28
ASRSGQNTEAF TRBV6-5
ASSKDRKTTGELF TRBV19
ASSQDATHSYEQY TRBV4-3
ASSLLGSRNTGELF TRBV27
AWSRENTEAF TRBV30
ASSGPQGTNTGELF TRBV5-4